Listed below are T cell receptor beta chains from one sample, sequenced in a study of shared clonotypes between healthy human individuals. Data came from immunoSEQ multiplex PCR; TCRdb stores just in-frame clones and leaves some out. The sample has 950,000 to 1,100,000 clones, around 74% seen once. The sample comprised memory CD4+ T cells sorted from blood. Every receptor here comes from a man aged 18 to 29 in good health. Both conserved end residues are part of each CDR3. Each record gives: V gene, D gene, clone size, J gene, CDR3 DNA, CDR3 protein. A D gene is named only where the DNA matches it firmly. Some rows mark clone size as missing; the rest say once, few, many or name a class of expanded clone.

V gene: TRBV11-2; D gene: -; clone size: -; J gene: TRBJ1-2; CDR3 DNA: TGTGCCAGCAGTTCAACAATAAGTAACTATGGCTACACCTTC; CDR3 protein: CASSSTISNYGYTF
V gene: TRBV11-3; D gene: TRBD1; clone size: -; J gene: TRBJ2-1; CDR3 DNA: TGTGCCAGCAGCTTTGGACAGGGTGATGAGCAGTTCTTC; CDR3 protein: CASSFGQGDEQFF
V gene: TRBV30; D gene: -; clone size: -; J gene: TRBJ2-1; CDR3 DNA: TGTGCCTGGAGTAGGGTTTCCTACAATGAGCAGTTCTTC; CDR3 protein: CAWSRVSYNEQFF
V gene: TRBV10-3; D gene: -; clone size: -; J gene: TRBJ1-1; CDR3 DNA: TGTGCCATCAAGGGGGGGCCGGGCACTGAAGCTTTCTTT; CDR3 protein: CAIKGGPGTEAFF
V gene: TRBV18; D gene: -; clone size: -; J gene: TRBJ1-2; CDR3 DNA: TGTGCCAGCTCATCGACAGTCAGCTATGGCTACACCTTC; CDR3 protein: CASSSTVSYGYTF
V gene: TRBV2; D gene: -; clone size: -; J gene: TRBJ2-2; CDR3 DNA: TGTGCCAGCACCGATGGGGCAGGGAAGAACACCGGGGAGCTGTTTTTT; CDR3 protein: CASTDGAGKNTGELFF
V gene: TRBV30; D gene: -; clone size: -; J gene: TRBJ2-1; CDR3 DNA: TGTGCCTGGAGTGTACAGGTATACAATGAGCAGTTCTTC; CDR3 protein: CAWSVQVYNEQFF
V gene: TRBV5-1; D gene: -; clone size: -; J gene: TRBJ2-2; CDR3 DNA: TGCGCCAGCAAGGAAGGGACGGCGGAAACCGGGGAGCTGTTTTTT; CDR3 protein: CASKEGTAETGELFF
V gene: TRBV5-1; D gene: -; clone size: few; J gene: TRBJ2-7; CDR3 DNA: TGCGCCAGCAGGGGGGAAGCAAGCTCCTACGAGCAGTACTTC; CDR3 protein: CASRGEASSYEQYF
V gene: TRBV7-3; D gene: -; clone size: -; J gene: TRBJ1-3; CDR3 DNA: TGTGCCAGCAGCCCTCCGGGGCGGGGGACTGGAAACACCATATATTTT; CDR3 protein: CASSPPGRGTGNTIYF
V gene: TRBV7-2; D gene: -; clone size: few; J gene: TRBJ2-5; CDR3 DNA: TGTGCCAGCAGCTTAGGGTCGGAACCGACCCAGTACTTC; CDR3 protein: CASSLGSEPTQYF
V gene: TRBV5-1; D gene: -; clone size: -; J gene: TRBJ2-7; CDR3 DNA: TGCGCCAGCAGCCTCGACCAGTACGAGCAGTACTTC; CDR3 protein: CASSLDQYEQYF
V gene: TRBV4-1; D gene: -; clone size: -; J gene: TRBJ1-5; CDR3 DNA: TGCGCCAGCAGCCAAGTGTGGGTCGCCGGTGCCGAGCCCCAGCATTTT; CDR3 protein: CASSQVWVAGAEPQHF
V gene: TRBV19; D gene: -; clone size: -; J gene: TRBJ2-5; CDR3 DNA: TGTGCCAGTAGTCCTCAGGGGATAATCGGAGAGACCCAGTACTTC; CDR3 protein: CASSPQGIIGETQYF
V gene: TRBV27; D gene: -; clone size: -; J gene: TRBJ2-2; CDR3 DNA: TGTGCCAGCAGTTTTTTAGGACCCCCGAACACCGGGGAGCTGTTTTTT; CDR3 protein: CASSFLGPPNTGELFF
V gene: TRBV7-8; D gene: TRBD2; clone size: once; J gene: TRBJ2-3; CDR3 DNA: TGTGCCAGCAGCTTCGGGACTAGCTCCGGTACGCAGTATTTT; CDR3 protein: CASSFGTSSGTQYF
V gene: TRBV27; D gene: TRBD1; clone size: -; J gene: TRBJ1-2; CDR3 DNA: TGTGCCAGCAGTTCCGCATATCAGGGGGCTAACTATGGCTACACCTTC; CDR3 protein: CASSSAYQGANYGYTF
V gene: TRBV10-3; D gene: -; clone size: -; J gene: TRBJ1-2; CDR3 DNA: TGTGCCATCAGTGAGTCGCCAGGGAAGTCCTATGGCTACACCTTC; CDR3 protein: CAISESPGKSYGYTF
V gene: TRBV6-4; D gene: -; clone size: few; J gene: TRBJ2-1; CDR3 DNA: TGTGCCAGCAGTGACCAGAGGGACTACAATGAGCAGTTCTTC; CDR3 protein: CASSDQRDYNEQFF
V gene: TRBV25-1; D gene: -; clone size: -; J gene: TRBJ2-7; CDR3 DNA: TGTGCCAGCAAGGACAGCAACGAGCAGTACTTC; CDR3 protein: CASKDSNEQYF
V gene: TRBV27; D gene: -; clone size: few; J gene: TRBJ2-2; CDR3 DNA: TGTGCCAGCAGTTTAAACATAGTCGCGAACACCGGGGAGCTGTTTTTT; CDR3 protein: CASSLNIVANTGELFF
V gene: TRBV7-2; D gene: TRBD2; clone size: once; J gene: TRBJ2-3; CDR3 DNA: TGTGCCAGCAGCCCAAGCGGGAGGGCCGACGATACGCAGTATTTT; CDR3 protein: CASSPSGRADDTQYF
V gene: TRBV4-1; D gene: -; clone size: -; J gene: TRBJ2-2; CDR3 DNA: TGCGCCAGCAGCCAATGGGAGACCGGGGAGCTGTTTTTT; CDR3 protein: CASSQWETGELFF
V gene: TRBV5-1; D gene: -; clone size: -; J gene: TRBJ1-1; CDR3 DNA: TGCGCCAGCAGCCGGGAGGCCAGTATGAACACTGAAGCTTTCTTT; CDR3 protein: CASSREASMNTEAFF
V gene: TRBV5-4; D gene: -; clone size: -; J gene: TRBJ2-3; CDR3 DNA: TGTGCCAGCAAGACAGAAAGCACAGATACGCAGTATTTT; CDR3 protein: CASKTESTDTQYF
V gene: TRBV7-2; D gene: TRBD1; clone size: -; J gene: TRBJ2-1; CDR3 DNA: TGTGCCAGCAGCCAACGACAGGGTCGGAGTGAGCAGTTCTTC; CDR3 protein: CASSQRQGRSEQFF
V gene: TRBV7-2; D gene: TRBD2; clone size: -; J gene: TRBJ2-2; CDR3 DNA: TGTGCCAGCAGCTCGGGCGGGACTAGCGGGCCTCGAACCGGGGAGCTGTTTTTT; CDR3 protein: CASSSGGTSGPRTGELFF
V gene: TRBV9; D gene: -; clone size: once; J gene: TRBJ2-5; CDR3 DNA: TGTGCCAGCAGCCGGGGGTACCAAGAGACCCAGTACTTC; CDR3 protein: CASSRGYQETQYF
V gene: TRBV7-9; D gene: -; clone size: -; J gene: TRBJ1-1; CDR3 DNA: TGTGCCAGCAGTTCTGTAGGCAGTGAGGCTGAAGCTTTCTTT; CDR3 protein: CASSSVGSEAEAFF
V gene: TRBV5-1; D gene: TRBD2; clone size: few; J gene: TRBJ2-5; CDR3 DNA: TGCGCCAGCAGCGACATTAGAGCGGGGGGACAAGAGACCCAGTACTTC; CDR3 protein: CASSDIRAGGQETQYF
V gene: TRBV18; D gene: -; clone size: -; J gene: TRBJ1-1; CDR3 DNA: TGTGCCAGCTCACGAGCCTTGAACACTGAAGCTTTCTTT; CDR3 protein: CASSRALNTEAFF
V gene: TRBV11-2; D gene: TRBD2; clone size: -; J gene: TRBJ2-1; CDR3 DNA: TGTGCCAGCAGCCTAGGACTAGTTGCTAATGAGCAGTTCTTC; CDR3 protein: CASSLGLVANEQFF
V gene: TRBV5-6; D gene: -; clone size: many; J gene: TRBJ1-6; CDR3 DNA: TGTGCCAGCAGCTTGGGCAGCACTAATTCACCCCTCCACTTT; CDR3 protein: CASSLGSTNSPLHF
V gene: TRBV6-5; D gene: -; clone size: -; J gene: TRBJ2-3; CDR3 DNA: TGTGCCAGCAGTTACAAGGATTACCAGGGTACGCAGTATTTT; CDR3 protein: CASSYKDYQGTQYF
V gene: TRBV11-2; D gene: -; clone size: -; J gene: TRBJ1-2; CDR3 DNA: TGTGCCAGCAGCTTAGCCGCTCCCCAAACTAATGACAGGACCTATGGCTACACCTTC; CDR3 protein: CASSLAAPQTNDRTYGYTF
V gene: TRBV4-3; D gene: TRBD2; clone size: many; J gene: TRBJ2-1; CDR3 DNA: TGCGCCAGCAGCCAAGATTATAGCGGGAGTTACAATGAGCAGTTCTTC; CDR3 protein: CASSQDYSGSYNEQFF
V gene: TRBV11-1; D gene: TRBD1; clone size: few; J gene: TRBJ2-5; CDR3 DNA: TGTGCCAGCAGCCTGGGACAGGGGTACCAAGAGACCCAGTACTTC; CDR3 protein: CASSLGQGYQETQYF
V gene: TRBV5-1; D gene: TRBD2; clone size: -; J gene: TRBJ2-3; CDR3 DNA: TGCGCCAGCAGTCAGCGGGGGGGCACATTCCCAGATACGCAGTATTTT; CDR3 protein: CASSQRGGTFPDTQYF